Presented here are 3 T cell receptor beta chains from one specimen sequenced in a study of CD8 T cells in ankylosing spondylitis. Study results and caveats: What seemed typical of ankylosing spondylitis blood was a TCR beta motif built from fewer than ten highly homologous variants.

TCRdb re-derived calls from the 5' RACE reads in MiXCR, one entry per CDR3 protein. Of 700,000 to 1,000,000 distinct CDR3 sequences listed, roughly 10% are singletons. Their antigen targets remain unknown. Sequenced material: blood, either unsorted or a sorted T cell fraction (not recorded which). These receptors were taken from a male donor with ankylosing spondylitis.

This clonotype was found a few times. CDR3 in amino acids: CASSNEYTGELFF. The DNA of the CDR3 is TGTGCCAGCAGCAACGAATACACCGGGGAGCTGTTTTTT. The rearrangement joins TRBV5-5 to TRBJ2-2; the D is unclear. V gave up 4 bases and J gave up 3 bases, with 7 bases separating them. Germline V CDR1 and CDR2: SGHKS, YYEKEE (reference sequence). The CDR3 runs 13 residues.

This clonotype was counted only a few times. The genes are TRBV6-1 and TRBJ1-5, with 7 nucleotides matching TRBD1. V dropped 6 bases and J dropped 8; count of bases not matched to a gene: 10. Germline V gives CDR1 MNHNS, CDR2 SASEGT. The CDR3 runs 14 residues. The CDR3 sequence: CASRTRQGRKPQHF. The CDR3, as DNA: TGTGCCAGCAGGACAAGACAGGGCCGAAAGCCCCAGCATTTT.

The chain is built from TRBV29-1 and TRBJ1-2; 11 bases align to TRBD1. Germline V gives CDR1 SQVTM, CDR2 ANQGSEA. Trimming cost V 5 bases and J 6 bases; bases outside gene matches: 8. CDR3 length equals 14 residues. The CDR3 nucleotides are TGCAGCGTTTCCGGGACAGGGGGTCGAGATGGCTACACCTTC. Encoded protein: CSVSGTGGRDGYTF.